The 8 T cell receptor beta chains below come from one sample, sequenced in a study of T cell responses to AZD1222 COVID-19 vaccine (dated by TCRdb to the early 2020s). The sample's time point, from its label and the paper: baseline before first vaccination. Receptor libraries were prepared by the immunoSEQ multiplex PCR assay. This is the immuneACCESS table as TCRdb keeps it, with only in-frame sequences that have V and J called. A part of the clones is gone; compared with another copy, unresolved V genes explain less than half, and the rest is unexplained. Across this sample there are some 150,000 clones, with roughly 90% seen only once. The ten largest make up 4% to 5.5% of the sample. Specimen: peripheral blood, collected on day 0 of AZD1222 vaccination. The source of these receptors is an adult in good health.

The V gene is TRBV28, the J gene TRBJ2-1, with D perhaps TRBD1 (6 bases). Germline values: CDR1 MDHEN, CDR2 SYDVKM. V gave up 7 bases and J gave up 7 bases, with 17 bases separating them. The CDR3 has 14 amino acids. CDR3 sequence: CASMSGTRKNEQFF. The DNA for the CDR3 is TGTGCCAGCATGTCCGGGACACGGAAAAATGAGCAGTTCTTC.

This chain connects TRBV5-4 to TRBJ2-3, with D possibly being TRBD1 (6 bases). This CDR3 region has 15 residues. V lost 4 bases to trimming and J lost 1 base, with 13 bases between them. Looked up from germline, CDR1 is SGHNT and CDR2 is YYREEE (reference sequence). The CDR3 region has the DNA TGTGCCAGCAGCCCAGCAGGGGTGGGCACAGATACGCAGTATTTT. The encoded protein is CASSPAGVGTDTQYF.

The chain carries TRBV1 and TRBJ2-7; the table's D call, TRBD2, has no DNA check behind it. TRBV1 represents a pseudogene. The CDR3 consists of 17 residues. The CDR3: CTSSQVGPPTGSYEQYF. In nucleotides, the CDR3 is TGCACCAGCAGCCAAGTCGGCCCGCCTACGGGGTCCTACGAGCAGTACTTC.

The V call is TRBV10-2, the J call TRBJ1-4; no definite D call. The V end lost 1 base, the J end lost 7 bases, and 7 bases lay between the germline ends. The CDR3 spans 13 residues. Germline values: CDR1 WSHSY, CDR2 SAAADI. The CDR3 loop reads CASSEFTVEKLFF. CDR3 nucleotide sequence: TGCGCCAGCAGTGAGTTCACGGTTGAAAAACTGTTTTTT.

The CDR3 region is CASRAGTGSNQPQHF. The CDR3 DNA reads as TGTGCCAGCAGAGCCGGGACAGGAAGCAATCAGCCCCAGCATTTT. This rearrangement joins TRBV2 to TRBJ1-5, with TRBD1 matching 8 bases. V lost 6 bases to trimming and J lost 1 base; unmatched junction nucleotides: 5. Germline-derived CDR1 and CDR2 are SNHLY and FYNNEI. This CDR3 comprises 15 residues.

In DNA form, the CDR3 reads TGCGCCAGCAGCCGGGACGTACCTAGCGAGCAGTACTTC. Protein sequence: CASSRDVPSEQYF. This rearrangement joins TRBV10-1 to TRBJ2-7; TRBD1 or TRBD2 may be the D gene (5 bases each). This CDR3 has 13 amino acids. The germline V gene has CDR1 WNHNN and CDR2 SYGVQD (reference sequence). The V end was cut by 6 bases, the J end by 6 bases, with 15 bases between.

The rearrangement uses TRBV6-5 and TRBJ2-1, with 9 bases aligning to TRBD2. The germline V gene has CDR1 MNHEY and CDR2 SVGAGI. The CDR3 has 14 residues. The trim removed 4 bases at V and 10 bases at J, leaving 8 bases unmatched. In nucleotides, the CDR3 is TGTGCCAGCAGTTTGTCTGTGACTAGCGGCGAGCAGTTCTTC. It codes for CASSLSVTSGEQFF.

The chain joins TRBV28 to TRBJ2-3, with D unclear. Germline V gene lookup returns CDR1 MDHEN and CDR2 SYDVKM. With 5 bases removed from V and 0 bases from J, the gap between germline ends came to 15 bases. This CDR3 has 16 amino acids. CDR3 sequence reads: CASSPLTLVSTDTQYF. CDR3 nucleotide sequence: TGTGCCAGCAGTCCTCTCACACTCGTTAGCACAGATACGCAGTATTTT.